The text below deals with one TCR beta chain. The sample originates from a study of T cell changes during pregnancy in multiple sclerosis. TCRdb keeps only in-frame clones here, not all; method: immunoSEQ multiplex PCR. Of some 60,000 clones listed, 90% were seen once; the top ten hold around 2.2%. Germline assignment: CDR1 LNHDA and CDR2 SQIVND (reference sequence). CDR3 size: 17 residues. J was trimmed by 2 bases and V by 3 bases; bases with no gene match: 13. The sequence was obtained from a female donor in good health, enrolled as a control in a pregnancy study. The sample was peripheral blood, taken in the first trimester of pregnancy. The chain links TRBV19 to TRBJ2-7; 7 bases are shared with TRBD2. The DNA for the CDR3 is TGTGCCAGTAGTATCGCTCTCGGGCGGGAGTTTCCCTACGAGCAGTACTTC. It yields the protein CASSIALGREFPYEQYF.